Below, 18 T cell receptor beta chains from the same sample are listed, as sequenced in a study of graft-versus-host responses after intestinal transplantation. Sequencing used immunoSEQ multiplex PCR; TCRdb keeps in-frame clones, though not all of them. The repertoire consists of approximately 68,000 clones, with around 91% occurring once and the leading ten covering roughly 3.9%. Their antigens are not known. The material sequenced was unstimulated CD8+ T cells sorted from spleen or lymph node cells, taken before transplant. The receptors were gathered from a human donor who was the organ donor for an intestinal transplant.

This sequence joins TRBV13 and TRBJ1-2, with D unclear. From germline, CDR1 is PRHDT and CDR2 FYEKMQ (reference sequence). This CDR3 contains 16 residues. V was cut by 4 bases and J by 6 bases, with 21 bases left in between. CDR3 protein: CASSSPDMEPRDGYTF. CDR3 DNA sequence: TGTGCCAGCAGCTCCCCCGATATGGAGCCCCGTGATGGCTACACCTTC.

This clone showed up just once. This chain's CDR3 is CASSSGGTEAFF. CDR3 sequence (DNA): TGTGCCAGCAGCTCGGGGGGCACTGAAGCTTTCTTT. The chain uses TRBV5-6 and TRBJ1-1; the D gene is possibly TRBD1 (5 bases). There are 12 residues in the CDR3. Germline V CDR1 and CDR2: SGHDT, YYEEEE. V dropped 3 bases and J dropped 4 bases, with 7 bases sitting between them.

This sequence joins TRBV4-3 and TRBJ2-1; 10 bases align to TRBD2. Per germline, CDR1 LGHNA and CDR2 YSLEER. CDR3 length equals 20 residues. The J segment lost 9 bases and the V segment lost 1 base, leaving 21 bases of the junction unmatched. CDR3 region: CASSQGSPRGSSGGAGEQFF. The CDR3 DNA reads TGCGCCAGCAGCCAAGGGTCCCCCCGGGGTAGCAGCGGGGGGGCGGGTGAGCAGTTCTTC.

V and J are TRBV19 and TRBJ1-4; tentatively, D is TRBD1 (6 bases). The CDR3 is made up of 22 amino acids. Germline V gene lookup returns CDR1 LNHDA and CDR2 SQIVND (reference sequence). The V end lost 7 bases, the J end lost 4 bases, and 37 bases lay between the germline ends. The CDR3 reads CASMGARVPRDLNNFFNEKLFF. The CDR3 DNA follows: TGTGCCAGTATGGGGGCACGGGTCCCGCGAGACCTCAACAACTTTTTTAATGAAAAACTGTTTTTT.

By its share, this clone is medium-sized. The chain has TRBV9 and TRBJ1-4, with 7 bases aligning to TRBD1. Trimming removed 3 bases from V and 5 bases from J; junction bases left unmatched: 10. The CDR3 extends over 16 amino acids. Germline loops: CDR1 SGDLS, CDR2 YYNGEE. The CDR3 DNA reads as TGTGCCAGCAGCGGAGGCGAGGGGGCCCCCAATGAAAAACTGTTTTTT. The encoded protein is CASSGGEGAPNEKLFF.

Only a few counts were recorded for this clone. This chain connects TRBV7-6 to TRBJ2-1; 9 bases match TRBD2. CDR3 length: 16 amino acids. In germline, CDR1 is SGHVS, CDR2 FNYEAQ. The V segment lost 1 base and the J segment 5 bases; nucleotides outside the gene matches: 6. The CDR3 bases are TGTGCCAGCAGCTTAGATGGTAGCGGGGGTAACAATGAGCAGTTCTTC. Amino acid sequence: CASSLDGSGGNNEQFF.

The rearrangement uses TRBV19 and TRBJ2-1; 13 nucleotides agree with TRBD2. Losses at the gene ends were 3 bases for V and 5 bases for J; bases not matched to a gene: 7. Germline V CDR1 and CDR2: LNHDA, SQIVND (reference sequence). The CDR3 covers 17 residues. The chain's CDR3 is CASSILPGLAGNNEQFF. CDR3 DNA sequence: TGTGCCAGTAGTATCCTACCGGGACTAGCGGGGAACAATGAGCAGTTCTTC.

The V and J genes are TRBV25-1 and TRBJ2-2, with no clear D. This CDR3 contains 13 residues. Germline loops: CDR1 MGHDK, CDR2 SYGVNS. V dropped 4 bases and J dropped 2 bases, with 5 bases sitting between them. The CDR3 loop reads CASSGTNTGELFF. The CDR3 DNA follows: TGTGCCAGCAGTGGAACAAACACCGGGGAGCTGTTTTTT.

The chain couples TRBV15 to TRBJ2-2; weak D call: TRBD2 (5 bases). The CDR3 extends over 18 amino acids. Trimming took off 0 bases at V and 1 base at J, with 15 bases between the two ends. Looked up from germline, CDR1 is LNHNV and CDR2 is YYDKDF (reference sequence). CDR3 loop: CATSRDRGRSWNTGELFF. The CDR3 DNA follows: TGTGCCACCAGCAGAGATCGGGGTCGGAGCTGGAACACCGGGGAGCTGTTTTTT.

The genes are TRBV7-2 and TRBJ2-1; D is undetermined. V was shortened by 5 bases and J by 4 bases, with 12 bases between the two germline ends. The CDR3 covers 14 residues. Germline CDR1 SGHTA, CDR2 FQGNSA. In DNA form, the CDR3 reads TGTGCCAGCAGCCCTACGGCGGCGTACAATGAGCAGTTCTTC. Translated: CASSPTAAYNEQFF. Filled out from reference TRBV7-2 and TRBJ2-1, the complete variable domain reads GAGVSQSPSNKVTEKGKDVELRCDPISGHTALYWYRQSLGQGLEFLIYFQGNSAPDKSGLPSDRFSAERTGGSVSTLTIQRTQQEDSAVYLCASSPTAAYNEQFFGPGTRLTVL.

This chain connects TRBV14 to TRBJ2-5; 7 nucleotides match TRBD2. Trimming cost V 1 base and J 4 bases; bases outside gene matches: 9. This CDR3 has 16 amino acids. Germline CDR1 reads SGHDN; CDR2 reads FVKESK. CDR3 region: CASSQAPWEGRETQYF. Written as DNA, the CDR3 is TGTGCCAGCAGCCAAGCACCCTGGGAGGGTCGAGAGACCCAGTACTTC.

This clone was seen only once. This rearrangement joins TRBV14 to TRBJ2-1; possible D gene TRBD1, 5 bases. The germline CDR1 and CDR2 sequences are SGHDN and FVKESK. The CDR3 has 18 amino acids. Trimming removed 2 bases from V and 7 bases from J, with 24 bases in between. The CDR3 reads CASSQFGASSPATNEQFF. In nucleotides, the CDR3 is TGTGCCAGCAGCCAATTTGGGGCTTCCTCTCCAGCTACTAATGAGCAGTTCTTC.

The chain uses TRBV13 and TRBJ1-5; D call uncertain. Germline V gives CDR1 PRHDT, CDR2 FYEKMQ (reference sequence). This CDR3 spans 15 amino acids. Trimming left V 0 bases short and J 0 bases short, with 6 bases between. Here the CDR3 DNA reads TGTGCCAGCAGCTTAGGGTCAGATAGCAATCAGCCCCAGCATTTT. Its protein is CASSLGSDSNQPQHF.

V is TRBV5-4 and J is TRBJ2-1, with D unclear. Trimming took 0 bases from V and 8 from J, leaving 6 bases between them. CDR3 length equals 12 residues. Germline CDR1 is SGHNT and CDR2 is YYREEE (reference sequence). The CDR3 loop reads CASSLGNDEQFF. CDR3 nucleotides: TGTGCCAGCAGCTTGGGTAATGATGAGCAGTTCTTC.

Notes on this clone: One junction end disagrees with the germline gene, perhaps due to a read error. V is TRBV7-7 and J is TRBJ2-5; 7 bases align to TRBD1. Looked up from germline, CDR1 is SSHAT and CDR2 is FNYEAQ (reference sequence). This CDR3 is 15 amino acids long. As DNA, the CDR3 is TGTGCTAGCAGCTTAGCGAGGGGACAGAAAGAGACCCAGTACTTC. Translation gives CASSLARGQKETQYF.

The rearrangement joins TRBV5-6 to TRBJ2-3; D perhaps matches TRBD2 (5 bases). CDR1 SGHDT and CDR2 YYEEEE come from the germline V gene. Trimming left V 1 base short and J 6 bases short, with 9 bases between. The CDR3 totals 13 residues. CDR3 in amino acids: CASSLTSPDTQYF. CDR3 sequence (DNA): TGTGCCAGCAGCTTGACTAGTCCGGATACGCAGTATTTT.

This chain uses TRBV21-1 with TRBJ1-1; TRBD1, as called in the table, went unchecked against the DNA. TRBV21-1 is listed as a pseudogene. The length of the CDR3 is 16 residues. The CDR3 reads CASTHRQGRRNTEAFF. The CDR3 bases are TGTGCCAGCACCCATCGCCAGGGCCGGAGAAACACTGAAGCTTTCTTT.

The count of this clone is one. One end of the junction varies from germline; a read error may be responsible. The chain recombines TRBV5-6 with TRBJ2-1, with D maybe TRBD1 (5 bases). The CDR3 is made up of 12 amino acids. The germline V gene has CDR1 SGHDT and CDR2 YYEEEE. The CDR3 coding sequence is TGTGCCAGCAGCGCGCGCGACAGTCCGCCCCTCTTC. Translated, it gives CASSARDSPPLF.